This T cell receptor (beta chain) was sequenced in a study of T-cell reconstitution after alpha-beta-depleted transplantation in children. Trimming left V 4 bases short and J 3 bases short, with 3 bases between. The CDR3 extends over 10 amino acids. CDR1 is SQVTM, CDR2 ANQGSEA, per germline. This clonotype was detected many times. Its antigen is not identified. Researchers prepared the TCRbeta library using unique molecular identifiers, the study reports. TCRdb itself ran the PCR reads through MiXCR, one entry per CDR3 protein. The sample shows hundreds of thousands of distinct CDR3 sequences, around 23% of them seen only once. General study points: Diversity of TCRbeta at day 60 was high in some patients, arising from surviving recipient T cells and thymic progenitors.

This sequence originates from a boy under two years old who had a stem cell transplant for acute myeloid leukemia, so the T cells may come from the graft donor. The V call is TRBV29-1, the J call TRBJ2-5; no firm D call. The sample consisted of PBMCs, mostly from graft donor cells, taken 360 days after TCRalphabeta/CD19-depleted stem cell transplant. CDR3 DNA sequence: TGCAGCGTTGTCGAAGAGACCCAGTACTTC. Its protein product is CSVVEETQYF.